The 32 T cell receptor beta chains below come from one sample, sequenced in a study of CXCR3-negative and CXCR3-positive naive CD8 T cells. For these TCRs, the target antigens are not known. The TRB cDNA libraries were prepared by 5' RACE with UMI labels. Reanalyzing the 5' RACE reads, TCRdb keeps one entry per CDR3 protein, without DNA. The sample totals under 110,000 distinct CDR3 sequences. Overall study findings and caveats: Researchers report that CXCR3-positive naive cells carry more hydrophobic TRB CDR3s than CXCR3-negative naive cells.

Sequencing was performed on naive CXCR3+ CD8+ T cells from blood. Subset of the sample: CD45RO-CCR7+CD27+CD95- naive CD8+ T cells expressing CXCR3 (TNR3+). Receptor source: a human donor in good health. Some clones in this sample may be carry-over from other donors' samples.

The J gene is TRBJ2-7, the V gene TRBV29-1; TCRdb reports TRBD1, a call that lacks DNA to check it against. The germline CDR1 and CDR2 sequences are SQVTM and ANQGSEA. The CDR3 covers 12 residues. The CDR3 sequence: CSVRGQGVEQYF.

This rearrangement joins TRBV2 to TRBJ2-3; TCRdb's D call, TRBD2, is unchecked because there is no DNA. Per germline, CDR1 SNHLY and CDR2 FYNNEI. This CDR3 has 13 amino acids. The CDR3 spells CASSIVPPDTQYF.

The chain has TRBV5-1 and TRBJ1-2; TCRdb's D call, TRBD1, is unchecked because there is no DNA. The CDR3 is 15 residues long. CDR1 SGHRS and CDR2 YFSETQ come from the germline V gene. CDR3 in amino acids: CASSLEGTGDYGYTF.

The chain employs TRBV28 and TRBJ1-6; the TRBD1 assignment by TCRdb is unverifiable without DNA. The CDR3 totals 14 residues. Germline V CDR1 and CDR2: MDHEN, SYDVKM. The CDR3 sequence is CASSLTGVDSPLHF.

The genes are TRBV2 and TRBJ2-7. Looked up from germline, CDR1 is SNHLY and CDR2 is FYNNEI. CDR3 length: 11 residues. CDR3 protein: CASREDYEQYF.

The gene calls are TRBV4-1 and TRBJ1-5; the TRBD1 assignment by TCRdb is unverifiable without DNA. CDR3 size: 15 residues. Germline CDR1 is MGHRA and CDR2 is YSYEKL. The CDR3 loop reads CASSQPGTGHQPQHF.

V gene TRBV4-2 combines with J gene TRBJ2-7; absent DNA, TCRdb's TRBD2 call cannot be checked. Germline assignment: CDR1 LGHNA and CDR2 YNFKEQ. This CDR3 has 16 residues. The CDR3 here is CASSLLGGGEYDEQYF.

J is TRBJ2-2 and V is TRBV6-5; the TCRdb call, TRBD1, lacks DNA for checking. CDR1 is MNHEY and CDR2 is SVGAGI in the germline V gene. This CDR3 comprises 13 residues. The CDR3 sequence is CASRLTGLGELFF.

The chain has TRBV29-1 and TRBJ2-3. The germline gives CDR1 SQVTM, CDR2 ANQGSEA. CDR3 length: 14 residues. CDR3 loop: CSADRSGSTDTQYF.

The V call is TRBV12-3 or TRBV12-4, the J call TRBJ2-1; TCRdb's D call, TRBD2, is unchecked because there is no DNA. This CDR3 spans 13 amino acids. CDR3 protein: CASTFPPGHEQFF.

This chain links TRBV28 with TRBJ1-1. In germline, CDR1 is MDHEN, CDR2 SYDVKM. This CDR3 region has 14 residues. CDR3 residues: CASSLSGYYTEAFF. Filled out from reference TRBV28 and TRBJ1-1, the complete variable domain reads DVKVTQSSRYLVKRTGEKVFLECVQDMDHENMFWYRQDPGLGLRLIYFSYDVKMKEKGDIPEGYSVSREKKERFSLILESASTNQTSMYLCASSLSGYYTEAFFGQGTRLTVV.

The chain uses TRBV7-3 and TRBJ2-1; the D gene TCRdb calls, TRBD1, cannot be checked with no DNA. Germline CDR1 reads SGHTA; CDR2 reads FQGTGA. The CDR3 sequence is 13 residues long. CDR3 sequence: CASSLGGRGEQFF.

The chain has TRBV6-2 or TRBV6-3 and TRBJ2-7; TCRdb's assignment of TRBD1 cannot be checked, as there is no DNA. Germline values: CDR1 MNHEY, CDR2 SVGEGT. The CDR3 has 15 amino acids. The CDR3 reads CASIPLTGLPYEQYF.

The chain's CDR3 is CASSLKAGNVNEQFF. The chain recombines TRBV7-7 with TRBJ2-1; lacking DNA, the TRBD1 call made by TCRdb goes unchecked. The CDR3 has 15 residues. Germline assignment: CDR1 SSHAT and CDR2 FNYEAQ (reference sequence).

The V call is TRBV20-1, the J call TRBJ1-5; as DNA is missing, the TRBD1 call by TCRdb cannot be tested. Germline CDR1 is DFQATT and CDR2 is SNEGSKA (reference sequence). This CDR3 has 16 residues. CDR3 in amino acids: CSASPPGQGAGQPQHF.

The CDR3 loop is CASSSLEDTEAFF. The gene calls are TRBV12-3 or TRBV12-4 and TRBJ1-1; as DNA is missing, the TRBD1 call by TCRdb cannot be tested. The length of the CDR3 is 13 residues.

The CDR3 reads CASSWGQGEYEQYF. The chain carries TRBV5-6 and TRBJ2-7; as DNA is missing, the TRBD1 call by TCRdb cannot be tested. Germline V gene lookup returns CDR1 SGHDT and CDR2 YYEEEE. The CDR3 length is 14 residues.

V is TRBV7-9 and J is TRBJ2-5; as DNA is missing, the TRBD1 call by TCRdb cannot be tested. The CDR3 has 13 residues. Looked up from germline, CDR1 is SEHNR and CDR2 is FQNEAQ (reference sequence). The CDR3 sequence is CARPGTGWETQYF.

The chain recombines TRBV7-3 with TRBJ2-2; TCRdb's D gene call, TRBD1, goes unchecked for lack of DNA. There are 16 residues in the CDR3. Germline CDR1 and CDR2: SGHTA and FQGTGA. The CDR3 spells CASSLNGDWVTGELFF.

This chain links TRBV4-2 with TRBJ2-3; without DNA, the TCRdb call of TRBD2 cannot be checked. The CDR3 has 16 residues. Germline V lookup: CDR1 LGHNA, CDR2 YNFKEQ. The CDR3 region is CASSQEGLWGTDTQYF.

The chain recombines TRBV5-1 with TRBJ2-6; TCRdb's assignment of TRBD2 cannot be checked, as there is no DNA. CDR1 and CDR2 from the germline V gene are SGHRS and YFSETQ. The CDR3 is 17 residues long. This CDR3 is CASSPGGALPGANVLTF. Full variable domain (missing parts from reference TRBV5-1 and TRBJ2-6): KAGVTQTPRYLIKTRGQQVTLSCSPISGHRSVSWYQQTPGQGLQFLFEYFSETQRNKGNFPGRFSGRQFSNSRSEMNVSTLELGDSALYLCASSPGGALPGANVLTFGAGSRLTVL.

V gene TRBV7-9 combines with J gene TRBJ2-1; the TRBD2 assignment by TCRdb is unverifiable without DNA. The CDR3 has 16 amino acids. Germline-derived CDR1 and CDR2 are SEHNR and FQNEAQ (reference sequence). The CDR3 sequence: CASSLADVSGANEQFF.

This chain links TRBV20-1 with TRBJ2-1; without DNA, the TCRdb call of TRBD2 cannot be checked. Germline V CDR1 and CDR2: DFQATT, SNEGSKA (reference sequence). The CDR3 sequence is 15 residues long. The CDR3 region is CSAGRVDLSYNEQFF.

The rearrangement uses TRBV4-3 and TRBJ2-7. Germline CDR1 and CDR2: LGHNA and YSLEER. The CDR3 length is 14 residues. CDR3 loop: CASSQDRGDYEQYF.

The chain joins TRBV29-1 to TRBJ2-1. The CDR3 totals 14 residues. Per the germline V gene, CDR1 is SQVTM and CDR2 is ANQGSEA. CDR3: CSVETRDSYNEQFF.

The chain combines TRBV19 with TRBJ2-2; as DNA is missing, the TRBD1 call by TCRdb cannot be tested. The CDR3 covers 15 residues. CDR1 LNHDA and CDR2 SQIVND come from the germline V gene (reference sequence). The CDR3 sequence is CASSDRAGNTGELFF. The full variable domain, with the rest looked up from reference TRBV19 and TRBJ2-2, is DGGITQSPKYLFRKEGQNVTLSCEQNLNHDAMYWYRQDPGQGLRLIYYSQIVNDFQKGDIAEGYSVSREKKESFPLTVTSAQKNPTAFYLCASSDRAGNTGELFFGEGSRLTVL.

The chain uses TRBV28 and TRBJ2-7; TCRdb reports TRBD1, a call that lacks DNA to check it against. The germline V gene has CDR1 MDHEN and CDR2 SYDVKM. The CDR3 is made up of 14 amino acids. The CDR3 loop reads CASSPTATSYEQYF.

CDR3 protein: CSASKDRGSPLHF. The chain recombines TRBV20-1 with TRBJ1-6; no DNA is available, so the TRBD1 call from TCRdb remains unchecked. Germline CDR1 is DFQATT and CDR2 is SNEGSKA (reference sequence). The CDR3 extends over 13 amino acids.

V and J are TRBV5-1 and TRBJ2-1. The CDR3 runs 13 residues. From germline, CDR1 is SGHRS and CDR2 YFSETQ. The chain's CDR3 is CASSLHSQDEQFF.

The CDR3 sequence is CASSLSPPRQGQETQYF. The chain has TRBV28 and TRBJ2-5; TCRdb picks TRBD1, but there is no DNA to check that call. Germline loops: CDR1 MDHEN, CDR2 SYDVKM. CDR3 length: 17 amino acids.

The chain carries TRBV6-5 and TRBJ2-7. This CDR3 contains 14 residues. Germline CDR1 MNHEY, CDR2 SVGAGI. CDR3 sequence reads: CASSIGVLSYEQYF.

CDR3 protein: CASSLRGTDYGYTF. The V call is TRBV5-4, the J call TRBJ1-2; TCRdb calls TRBD1, which cannot be checked without DNA. The CDR3 runs 14 residues. Germline V CDR1 and CDR2: SGHNT, YYREEE (reference sequence). Together with reference TRBV5-4 and TRBJ1-2, the CDR3 gives the full variable domain: ETGVTQSPTHLIKTRGQQVTLRCSSQSGHNTVSWYQQALGQGPQFIFQYYREEENGRGNFPPRFSGLQFPNYSSELNVNALELDDSALYLCASSLRGTDYGYTFGSGTRLTVV.